The sequence of this T cell receptor beta chain was determined in a study of blood T cell repertoires in COVID-19. The germline gives CDR1 SEHNR, CDR2 FQNEAQ (reference sequence). There are 16 residues in the CDR3. Trimming at V came to 5 bases and at J to 2 bases, leaving 6 bases not matched to a gene. TCRdb's copy holds only in-frame clones and misses some; the assay was immunoSEQ multiplex PCR. The top ten clones hold around a tenth of a sample with over 25,000 clones, over 75% of them seen once. This chain links TRBV7-9 with TRBJ1-6, with 7 bases identical to TRBD1. This TCR derives from a man between 60 and 75 years old with acute or convalescent COVID-19. The specimen sequenced was peripheral blood. The CDR3 here is CASSNRTGPYNSPLHF. The CDR3 DNA sequence: TGTGCCAGCAGCAACAGGACAGGTCCCTATAATTCACCCCTCCACTTT.